The 4 T cell receptor beta chains below were found in one sample sequenced in a study of shared clonotypes between healthy human individuals. Produced via immunoSEQ multiplex PCR; TCRdb's table is partial and in-frame only. The table includes around 1.1 million clones, 60% to 85% detected once. Input material: memory CD4+ T cells from PBMCs. Subset specified: CD45RA-negative fraction. The receptors originated from a man younger than 30 in good health. Some clones in this sample may be carry-over from other donors' samples.

The rearrangement links TRBV7-9 to TRBJ1-3; 8 bases match TRBD1. The J segment lost 3 bases and the V segment lost 10 bases, leaving 17 bases of the junction unmatched. This CDR3 comprises 17 residues. Looked up from germline, CDR1 is SEHNR and CDR2 is FQNEAQ (reference sequence). The CDR3 DNA follows: TGTGCCAACGGGGCCACACCAGGGGGCCGAGGTGGAAACACCATATATTTT. The encoded protein is CANGATPGGRGGNTIYF.

This clone was found once. The chain uses TRBV29-1 and TRBJ1-2, with unresolved D. The CDR3 contains 12 residues. Trimming stripped 4 bases from V and 5 bases from J, with 11 bases between. CDR1 and CDR2 from the germline V gene are SQVTM and ANQGSEA. This CDR3 is CSVVGGTYGYTF. The CDR3 nucleotides read TGCAGCGTTGTGGGCGGAACTTATGGCTACACCTTC.

The V call is TRBV4-1, the J call TRBJ1-4; D ambiguous. The V gene's germline CDR1 is MGHRA and CDR2 YSYEKL. This CDR3 comprises 12 residues. Deletions cut 0 bases from V and 7 bases from J, with 3 bases between. This CDR3 is CASSQDTEKLFF. The DNA for the CDR3 is TGCGCCAGCAGCCAAGATACTGAAAAACTGTTTTTT.

This chain links TRBV9 with TRBJ2-2; 8 positions agree with TRBD2. Germline trimming cut 4 bases from V and 3 bases from J; bases unmatched to any gene: 2. The CDR3 spans 14 residues. The germline CDR1 and CDR2 sequences are SGDLS and YYNGEE. The CDR3 protein is CASSLTSDTGELFF. The CDR3 DNA reads TGTGCCAGCAGCTTGACTAGCGACACCGGGGAGCTGTTTTTT.